This TCR beta chain is drawn from a study of cytomegalovirus exposure and HLA in healthy donors. Researchers ran the PCR with 60 Vbeta and 13 Jbeta primers. Profiling relied on immunoSEQ multiplex PCR, and the TCRdb table lists in-frame clones only, not all of them. In all, the sample yields some 30,000 clones. This CDR3 contains 14 residues. Germline V lookup: CDR1 SEHNR, CDR2 FQNEAQ (reference sequence). Trimming took 0 bases from V and 5 from J, leaving 8 bases between them. The gene calls are TRBV7-9 and TRBJ2-1, with D uncertain. Sample: PBMCs. This TCR was sampled from a woman in her forties in good health and CMV-seropositive. DNA of the CDR3: TGTGCCAGCAGCTTAGCGTGGCAGAACAATGAGCAGTTCTTC. The encoded protein is CASSLAWQNNEQFF.